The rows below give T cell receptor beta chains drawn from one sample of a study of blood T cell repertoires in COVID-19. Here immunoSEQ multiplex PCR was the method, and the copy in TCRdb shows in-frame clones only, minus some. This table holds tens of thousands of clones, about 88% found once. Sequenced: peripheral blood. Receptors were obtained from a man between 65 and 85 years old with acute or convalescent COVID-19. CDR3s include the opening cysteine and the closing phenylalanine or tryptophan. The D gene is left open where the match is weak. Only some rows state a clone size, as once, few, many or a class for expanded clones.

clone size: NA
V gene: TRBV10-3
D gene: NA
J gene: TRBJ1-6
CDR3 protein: CAISVAPGRISPLHF
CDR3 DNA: TGTGCCATCAGTGTAGCCCCAGGGAGGATTTCACCCCTCCACTTT

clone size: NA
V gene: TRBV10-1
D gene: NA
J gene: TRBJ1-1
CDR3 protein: CASTNVWAPNTEAFF
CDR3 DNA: TGCGCCAGCACGAACGTTTGGGCCCCGAACACTGAAGCTTTCTTT

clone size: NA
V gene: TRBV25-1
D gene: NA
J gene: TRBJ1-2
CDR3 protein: CASSEGGVANYGYTF
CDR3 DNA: TGTGCCAGCAGTGAAGGAGGGGTCGCGAACTATGGCTACACCTTC

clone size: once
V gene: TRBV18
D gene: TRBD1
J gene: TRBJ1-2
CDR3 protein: CASSPGRGDGYTF
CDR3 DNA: TGTGCCAGCTCGCCCGGCAGGGGGGATGGCTACACCTTC

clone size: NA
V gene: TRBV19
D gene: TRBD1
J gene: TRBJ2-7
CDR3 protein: CASSIDRWVPGQGIPYEQYF
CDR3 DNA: TGTGCCAGTAGTATAGATCGCTGGGTCCCGGGACAGGGGATCCCCTACGAGCAGTACTTC

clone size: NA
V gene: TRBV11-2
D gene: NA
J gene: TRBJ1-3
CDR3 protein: CASSFPDGGEGNTIYF
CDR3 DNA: TGTGCCAGCAGCTTTCCGGACGGCGGGGAGGGAAACACCATATATTTT

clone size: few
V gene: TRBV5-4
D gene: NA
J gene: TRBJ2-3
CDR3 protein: CASSFRQGDTQYF
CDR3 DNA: TGTGCCAGCAGCTTCCGACAAGGAGATACGCAGTATTTT

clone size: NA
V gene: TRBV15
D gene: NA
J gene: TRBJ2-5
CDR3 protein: CATSRDFGGRQETQYF
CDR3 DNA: TGTGCCACCAGCAGAGATTTCGGGGGGCGGCAAGAGACCCAGTACTTC

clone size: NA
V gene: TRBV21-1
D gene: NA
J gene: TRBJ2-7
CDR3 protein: CASREGDRHYEQYF
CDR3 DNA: TGTGCCAGCAGAGAGGGGGACAGGCATTACGAGCAGTACTTC

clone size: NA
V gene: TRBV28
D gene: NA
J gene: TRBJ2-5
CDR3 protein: CASSSQGVAGETQYF
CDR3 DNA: TGTGCCAGCAGTTCCCAGGGGGTAGCGGGGGAGACCCAGTACTTC

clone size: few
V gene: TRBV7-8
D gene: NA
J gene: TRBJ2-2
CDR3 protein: CAAGLLNTGELFF
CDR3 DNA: TGTGCCGCGGGTCTGCTCAACACCGGGGAGCTGTTTTTT

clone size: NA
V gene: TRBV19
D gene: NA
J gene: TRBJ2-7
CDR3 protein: CASSVQLGGEQYF
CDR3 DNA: TGTGCCAGTAGTGTCCAATTGGGAGGCGAGCAGTACTTC

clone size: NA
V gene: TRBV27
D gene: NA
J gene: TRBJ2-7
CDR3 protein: CASSWLASQTGEQYF
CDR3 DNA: TGTGCCAGCAGTTGGTTAGCTAGCCAAACGGGGGAGCAGTACTTC

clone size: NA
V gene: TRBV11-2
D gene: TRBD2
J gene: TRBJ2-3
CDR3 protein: CASSAGLAEGDTQYF
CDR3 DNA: TGTGCCAGCAGCGCAGGACTAGCGGAAGGCGATACGCAGTATTTT

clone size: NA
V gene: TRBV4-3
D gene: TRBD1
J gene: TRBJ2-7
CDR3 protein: CASSRWTGRYEQYF
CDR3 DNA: TGCGCCAGCAGCCGGTGGACAGGGAGATACGAGCAGTACTTC

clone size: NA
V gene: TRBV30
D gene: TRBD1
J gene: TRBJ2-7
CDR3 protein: CAWSVMGQTPTTQYF
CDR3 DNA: TGTGCCTGGAGCGTCATGGGACAGACCCCTACGACGCAGTACTTC

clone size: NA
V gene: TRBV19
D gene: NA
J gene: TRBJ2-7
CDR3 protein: CASSRLRGSSYEQYF
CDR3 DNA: TGTGCCAGTAGTAGGCTCAGGGGAAGCTCCTACGAGCAGTACTTC

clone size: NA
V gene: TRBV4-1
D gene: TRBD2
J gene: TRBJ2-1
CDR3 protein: CASSIFRLSSSGNYNEQFF
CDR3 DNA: TGCGCCAGCAGCATTTTCCGCCTTTCCTCTAGCGGAAACTACAATGAGCAGTTCTTC

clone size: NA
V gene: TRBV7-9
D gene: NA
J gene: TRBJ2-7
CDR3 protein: CASSPRGGSYEQYF
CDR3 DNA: TGTGCCAGCAGCCCTCGTGGGGGGTCCTACGAGCAGTACTTC

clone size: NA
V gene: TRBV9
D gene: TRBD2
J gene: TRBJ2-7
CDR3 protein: CASSVGAGVSYEQYF
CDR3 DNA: TGTGCCAGCAGCGTAGGGGCGGGGGTGTCCTACGAGCAGTACTTC

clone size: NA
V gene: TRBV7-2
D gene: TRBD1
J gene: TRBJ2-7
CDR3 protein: CASRLGTDTFYEQYF
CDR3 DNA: TGTGCCAGCAGGTTAGGGACAGATACCTTCTACGAGCAGTACTTC

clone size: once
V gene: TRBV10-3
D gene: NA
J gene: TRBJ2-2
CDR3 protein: CAISAFSRSTGGELFF
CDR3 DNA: TGTGCCATCAGTGCCTTTTCGCGTTCGACAGGCGGGGAGCTGTTTTTT

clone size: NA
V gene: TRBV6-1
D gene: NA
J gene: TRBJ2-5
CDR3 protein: CASSEAGGQETQYF
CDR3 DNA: TGTGCCAGCAGTGAAGCAGGGGGCCAAGAGACCCAGTACTTC

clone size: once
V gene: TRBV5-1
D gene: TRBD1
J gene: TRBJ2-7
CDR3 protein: CASSFRQGSEQYF
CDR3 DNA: TGCGCCAGCAGCTTCAGACAGGGAAGCGAGCAGTACTTC

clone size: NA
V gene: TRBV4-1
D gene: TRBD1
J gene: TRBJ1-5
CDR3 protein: CASTSGQGANQPQHF
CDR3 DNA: TGCGCCAGCACTTCGGGGCAGGGGGCCAATCAGCCCCAGCATTTT

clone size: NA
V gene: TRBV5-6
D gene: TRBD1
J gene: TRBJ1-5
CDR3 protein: CASSSTRTGPNQPQHF
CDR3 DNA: TGTGCCAGCAGCTCAACCCGGACAGGGCCTAATCAGCCCCAGCATTTT

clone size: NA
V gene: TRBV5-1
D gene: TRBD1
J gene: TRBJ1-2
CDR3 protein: CASSLVQGDYGYTF
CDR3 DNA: TGCGCCAGCAGCTTGGTACAGGGGGACTATGGCTACACCTTC

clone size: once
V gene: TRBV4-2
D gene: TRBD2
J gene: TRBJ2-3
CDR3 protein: CASSQEGRSGGAADTQYF
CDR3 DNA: TGTGCCAGCAGCCAAGAGGGGAGGAGCGGGGGGGCCGCAGATACGCAGTATTTT

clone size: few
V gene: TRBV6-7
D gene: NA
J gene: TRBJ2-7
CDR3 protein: CASSYPREQRAYEQYF
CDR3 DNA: TGTGCCAGCAGTTACCCTAGGGAGCAGCGGGCTTACGAGCAGTACTTC

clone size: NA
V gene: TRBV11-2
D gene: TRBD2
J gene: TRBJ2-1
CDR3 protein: CASTIAGALGNEQFF
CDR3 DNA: TGTGCCAGCACAATAGCGGGGGCCCTCGGTAATGAGCAGTTCTTC

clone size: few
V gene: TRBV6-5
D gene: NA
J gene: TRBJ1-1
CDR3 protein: CASSSGGGENTEAFF
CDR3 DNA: TGTGCCAGCAGTTCCGGCGGGGGGGAGAACACTGAAGCTTTCTTT

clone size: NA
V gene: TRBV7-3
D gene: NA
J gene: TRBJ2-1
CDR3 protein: CASSLTPGDPQFF
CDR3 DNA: TGTGCCAGCAGCTTAACCCCAGGGGATCCGCAGTTCTTC

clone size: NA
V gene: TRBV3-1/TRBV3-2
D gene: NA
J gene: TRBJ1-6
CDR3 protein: CASSFQSRGRAHSPLHF
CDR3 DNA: TGTGCCAGCAGCTTCCAAAGTAGGGGCAGGGCCCATTCACCCCTCCACTTT

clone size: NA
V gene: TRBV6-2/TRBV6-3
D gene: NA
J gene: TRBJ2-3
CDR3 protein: CASSYPDPTRSPPTDTQYF
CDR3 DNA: TGTGCCAGCAGTTACCCAGACCCTACGAGGTCCCCCCCCACAGATACGCAGTATTTT

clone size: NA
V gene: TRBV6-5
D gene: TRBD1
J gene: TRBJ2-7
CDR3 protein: CASRKGQGIFYEQYF
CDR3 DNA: TGTGCCAGCAGGAAGGGACAGGGAATTTTCTACGAGCAGTACTTC

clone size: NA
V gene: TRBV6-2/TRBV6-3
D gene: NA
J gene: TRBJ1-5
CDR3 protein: CASSPGTDYQPQHF
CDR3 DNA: TGTGCCAGCAGTCCCGGGACTGACTATCAGCCCCAGCATTTT

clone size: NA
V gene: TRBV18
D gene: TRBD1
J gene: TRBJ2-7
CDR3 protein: CASSPVGGTGEQYF
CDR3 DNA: TGTGCCAGCTCACCGGTCGGCGGGACAGGCGAGCAGTACTTC

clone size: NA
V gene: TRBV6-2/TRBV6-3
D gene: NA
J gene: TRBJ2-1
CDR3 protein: CASSYSGGAAYNEQFF
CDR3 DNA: TGTGCCAGCAGTTACTCTGGGGGCGCTGCCTACAATGAGCAGTTCTTC

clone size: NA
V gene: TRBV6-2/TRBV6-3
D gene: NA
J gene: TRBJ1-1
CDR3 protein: CASSYARGPVNTEAFF
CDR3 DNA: TGTGCCAGCAGTTACGCGCGGGGACCGGTGAACACTGAAGCTTTCTTT

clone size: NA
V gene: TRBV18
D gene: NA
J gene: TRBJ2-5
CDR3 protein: CASSPFNTPTQETQYF
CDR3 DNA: TGTGCCAGCTCACCGTTCAACACGCCGACTCAAGAGACCCAGTACTTC

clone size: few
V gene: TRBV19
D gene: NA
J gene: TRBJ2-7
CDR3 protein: CASSRIGQGEQYF
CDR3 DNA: TGTGCCAGTAGTCGTATTGGGCAGGGGGAGCAGTACTTC

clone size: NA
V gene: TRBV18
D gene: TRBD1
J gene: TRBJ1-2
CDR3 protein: CASSLGQGRGDYGYTF
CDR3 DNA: TGTGCCAGCTCCCTTGGACAGGGTCGAGGAGACTATGGCTACACCTTC

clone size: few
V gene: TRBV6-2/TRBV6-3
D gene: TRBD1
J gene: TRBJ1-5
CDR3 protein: CASSYSGDRGLPLSNQPQHF
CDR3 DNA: TGTGCCAGCAGTTACTCAGGGGACAGGGGTCTACCCCTATCCAATCAGCCCCAGCATTTT

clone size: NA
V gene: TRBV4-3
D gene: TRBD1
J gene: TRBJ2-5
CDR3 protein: CASSQTRTGGETQYF
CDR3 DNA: TGCGCCAGCAGCCAAACCCGGACAGGAGGAGAGACCCAGTACTTC

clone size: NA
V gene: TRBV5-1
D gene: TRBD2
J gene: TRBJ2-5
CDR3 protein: CASSLGSSGGVKTQYF
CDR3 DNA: TGCGCCAGCAGCTTGGGGTCCAGCGGGGGGGTAAAGACCCAGTACTTC

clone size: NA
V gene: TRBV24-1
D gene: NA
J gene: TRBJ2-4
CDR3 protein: CATSDLRGPIQYF
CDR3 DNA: TGTGCCACCAGTGACCTTAGAGGGCCGATTCAGTACTTC

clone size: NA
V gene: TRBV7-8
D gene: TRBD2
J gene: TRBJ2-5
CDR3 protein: CASSKGLLAGGQETQYF
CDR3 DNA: TGTGCCAGCAGCAAAGGCCTTCTAGCGGGGGGCCAAGAGACCCAGTACTTC

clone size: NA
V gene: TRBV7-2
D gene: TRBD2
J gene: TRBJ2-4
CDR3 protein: CASSLTSGGSNIQYF
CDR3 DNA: TGTGCCAGCAGCTTAACTAGCGGGGGTAGTAACATTCAGTACTTC

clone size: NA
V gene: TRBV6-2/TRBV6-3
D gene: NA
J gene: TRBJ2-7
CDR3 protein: CASSYAAGVNEQYF
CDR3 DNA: TGTGCCAGCAGTTACGCGGCAGGGGTGAACGAGCAGTACTTC

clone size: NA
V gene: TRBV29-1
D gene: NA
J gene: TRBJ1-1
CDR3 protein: CSTGRNTEAFF
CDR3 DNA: TGCAGCACAGGCCGAAACACTGAAGCTTTCTTT

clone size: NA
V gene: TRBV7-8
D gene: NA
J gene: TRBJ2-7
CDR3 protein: CASSLAGVLAYEQYF
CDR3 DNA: TGTGCCAGCAGCTTAGCAGGGGTGCTGGCCTACGAGCAGTACTTC